These T cell receptor beta chains were read from a single sample in a study of T-cell memory formation after mild COVID-19. From the 5' RACE reads, TCRdb called clonotypes with MiXCR, one entry per CDR3 protein. The sample yields 60,000 to 65,000 distinct CDR3 sequences, over 8.5% seen once. Sequencing was performed on PBMCs or a T cell subset sorted from them (not recorded which). These receptors came from a man younger than 35 who had mild COVID-19 (a few samples of this study predate the infection). Cell type and time point are not known. Both conserved end residues are part of each CDR3. Each record gives: CDR3 DNA, CDR3 protein, V gene, clone size, J gene, D gene. D genes are given only for firm matches. Some rows have no size entry. The others give once, few or many, or a class for an expanded clone.

cdr3_nt: TGTGCCAGCAGCTTCTCGGGGAGCTCCTACGAGCAGTACTTC
cdr3_aa: CASSFSGSSYEQYF
v_call: TRBV7-2
clone_size: many
j_call: TRBJ2-7
d_call: -

cdr3_nt: TGCAGCGTTGTTTTAGGGGGAACGACAGATACGCAGTATTTT
cdr3_aa: CSVVLGGTTDTQYF
v_call: TRBV29-1
clone_size: -
j_call: TRBJ2-3
d_call: -

cdr3_nt: TGTGCCAGCAGTTTAACACTTCCGGACCAGCCCCAGCATTTT
cdr3_aa: CASSLTLPDQPQHF
v_call: TRBV12-3/TRBV12-4
clone_size: many
j_call: TRBJ1-5
d_call: -

cdr3_nt: TGTGCCAGCAGCTTAGATCGAAGACGTGAAGCTTTCTTT
cdr3_aa: CASSLDRRREAFF
v_call: TRBV7-8
clone_size: -
j_call: TRBJ1-1
d_call: -

cdr3_nt: TGTGCCAGCTCAACGGGACAGGGGAAGAACATTCAGTACTTC
cdr3_aa: CASSTGQGKNIQYF
v_call: TRBV18
clone_size: few
j_call: TRBJ2-4
d_call: TRBD1

cdr3_nt: TGTGCCAGCAGCCGCCTGGACAGCCCTAGCTCCTACGAGCAGTACTTC
cdr3_aa: CASSRLDSPSSYEQYF
v_call: TRBV4-2
clone_size: many
j_call: TRBJ2-7
d_call: -

cdr3_nt: TGTGCCAGTAGTATAGAATTTCCGGACGGTCAGTACTTC
cdr3_aa: CASSIEFPDGQYF
v_call: TRBV19
clone_size: few
j_call: TRBJ2-4
d_call: -

cdr3_nt: TGTGCCAGCAGCTTAGCGGGGCCCTACAATGAGCAGTTCTTC
cdr3_aa: CASSLAGPYNEQFF
v_call: TRBV7-2
clone_size: once
j_call: TRBJ2-1
d_call: -

cdr3_nt: TGTGCCAGCAGCCATGGGAGGCCCGAGGATACGCAGTATTTT
cdr3_aa: CASSHGRPEDTQYF
v_call: TRBV5-4
clone_size: few
j_call: TRBJ2-3
d_call: -

cdr3_nt: TGCAGTGCTAGAGACCCTATGACAGGGAACTATGGCTACACCTTC
cdr3_aa: CSARDPMTGNYGYTF
v_call: TRBV20-1
clone_size: many
j_call: TRBJ1-2
d_call: TRBD1

cdr3_nt: TGTGCCAGCACTCCTGGGAGGGAGGGAGCTTTCTTT
cdr3_aa: CASTPGREGAFF
v_call: TRBV7-9
clone_size: -
j_call: TRBJ1-1
d_call: -

cdr3_nt: TGTGCCAGCAGCTTAGCTGCGGAGACCCAGTACTTC
cdr3_aa: CASSLAAETQYF
v_call: TRBV7-2
clone_size: few
j_call: TRBJ2-5
d_call: -

cdr3_nt: TGTGCCAGCAGCTGGGGGGGACTTGACTATGGCTACACCTTC
cdr3_aa: CASSWGGLDYGYTF
v_call: TRBV5-6
clone_size: -
j_call: TRBJ1-2
d_call: -

cdr3_nt: TGTGCCACGGACAGGGGACGGACGCAGTATTTT
cdr3_aa: CATDRGRTQYF
v_call: TRBV12-3/TRBV12-4
clone_size: -
j_call: TRBJ2-3
d_call: TRBD1

cdr3_nt: TGCGCCAGCAGCTTAAACCCCGGGACAGGGGGCCATGAGCAGTTCTTC
cdr3_aa: CASSLNPGTGGHEQFF
v_call: TRBV5-1
clone_size: many
j_call: TRBJ2-1
d_call: TRBD1

cdr3_nt: TGCAGTGCTAGCGTCGCGACTAGCGGGGAAGAGACCCAGTACTTC
cdr3_aa: CSASVATSGEETQYF
v_call: TRBV20-1
clone_size: many
j_call: TRBJ2-5
d_call: TRBD2